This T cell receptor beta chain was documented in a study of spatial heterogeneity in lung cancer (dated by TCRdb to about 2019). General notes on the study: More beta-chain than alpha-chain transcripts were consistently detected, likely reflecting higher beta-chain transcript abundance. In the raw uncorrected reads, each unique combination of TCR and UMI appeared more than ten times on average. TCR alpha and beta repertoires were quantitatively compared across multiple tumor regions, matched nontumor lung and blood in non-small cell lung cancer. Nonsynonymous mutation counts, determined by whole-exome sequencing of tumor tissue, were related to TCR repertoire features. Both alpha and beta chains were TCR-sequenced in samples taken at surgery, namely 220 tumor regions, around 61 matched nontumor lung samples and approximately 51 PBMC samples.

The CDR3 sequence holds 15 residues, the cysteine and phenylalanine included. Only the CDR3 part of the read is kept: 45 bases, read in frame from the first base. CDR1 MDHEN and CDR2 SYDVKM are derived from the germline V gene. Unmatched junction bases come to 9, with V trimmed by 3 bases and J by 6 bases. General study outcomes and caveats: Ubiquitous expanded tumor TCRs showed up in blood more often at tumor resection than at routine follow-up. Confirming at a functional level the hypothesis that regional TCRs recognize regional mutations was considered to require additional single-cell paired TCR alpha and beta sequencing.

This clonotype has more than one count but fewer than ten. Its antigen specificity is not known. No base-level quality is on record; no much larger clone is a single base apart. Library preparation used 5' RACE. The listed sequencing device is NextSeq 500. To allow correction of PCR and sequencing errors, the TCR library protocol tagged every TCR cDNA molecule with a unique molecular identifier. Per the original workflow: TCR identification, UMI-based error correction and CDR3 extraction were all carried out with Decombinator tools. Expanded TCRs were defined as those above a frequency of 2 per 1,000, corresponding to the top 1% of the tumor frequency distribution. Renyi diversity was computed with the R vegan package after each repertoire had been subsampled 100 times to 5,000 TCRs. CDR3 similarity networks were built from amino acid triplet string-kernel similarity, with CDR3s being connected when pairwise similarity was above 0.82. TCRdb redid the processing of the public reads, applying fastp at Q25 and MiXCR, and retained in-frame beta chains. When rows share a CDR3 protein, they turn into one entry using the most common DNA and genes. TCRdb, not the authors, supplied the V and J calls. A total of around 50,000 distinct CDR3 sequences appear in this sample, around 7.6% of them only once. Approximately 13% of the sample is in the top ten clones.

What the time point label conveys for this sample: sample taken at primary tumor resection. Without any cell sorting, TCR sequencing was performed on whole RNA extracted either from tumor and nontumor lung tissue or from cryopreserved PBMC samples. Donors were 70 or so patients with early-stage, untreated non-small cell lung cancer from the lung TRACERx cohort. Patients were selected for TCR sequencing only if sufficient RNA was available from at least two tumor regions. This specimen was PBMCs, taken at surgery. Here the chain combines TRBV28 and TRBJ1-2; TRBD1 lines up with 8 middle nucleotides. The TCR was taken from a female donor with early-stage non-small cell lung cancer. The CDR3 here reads CASSFSTGTGHGYTF. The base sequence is TGTGCCAGCAGTTTCTCGACCGGGACAGGACATGGCTACACCTTC.